The text below deals with one T cell receptor beta chain. No antigen is known for it. This sample was included in a study of OX40 agonist ivuxolimab in advanced cancers. Findings and caveats of the study: Individuals who were partial responders at 0.1-3.0 mg/kg had clonal expansion that ranked among the lowest.

The V end was cut by 0 bases, the J end by 2 bases, with 7 bases between. Germline lookup yields CDR1 GTSNPN and CDR2 SVGIG (reference sequence). The CDR3 extends over 13 amino acids. Here immunoSEQ multiplex PCR was the method, and the copy in TCRdb shows in-frame clones only, minus some. This table holds about 60,000 clones, 87% found once. This TCR was recovered from an adult with an advanced solid tumor such as melanoma, head and neck, liver or kidney cancer. This chain joins TRBV30 and TRBJ1-2, with D unresolved. This specimen was CD4+ or CD8+ T cells sorted from blood, taken in a trial of the OX40 agonist ivuxolimab. DNA of the CDR3: TGTGCCTGGAGTGTGGAGGAGAACTATGGCTACACCTTC. Translating it yields CAWSVEENYGYTF.